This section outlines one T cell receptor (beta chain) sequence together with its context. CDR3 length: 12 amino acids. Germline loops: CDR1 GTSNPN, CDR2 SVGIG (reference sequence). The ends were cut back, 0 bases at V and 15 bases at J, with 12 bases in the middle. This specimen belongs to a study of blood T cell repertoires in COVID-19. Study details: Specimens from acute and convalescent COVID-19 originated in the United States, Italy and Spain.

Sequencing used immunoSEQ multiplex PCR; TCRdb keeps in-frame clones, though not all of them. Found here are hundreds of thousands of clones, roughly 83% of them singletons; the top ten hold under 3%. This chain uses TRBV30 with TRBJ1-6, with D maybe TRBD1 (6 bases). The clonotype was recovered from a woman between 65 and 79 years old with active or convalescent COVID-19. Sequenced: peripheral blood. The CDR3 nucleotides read TGTGCCTGGAGTGTAGGGGGGGTACTCCTCCACTTT. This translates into CAWSVGGVLLHF.